The 12 T cell receptor beta chains reported below all come from one sample, sequenced in a study of vaccination effects on CD4 cells after COVID-19. Which antigens these TCRs recognize remains unknown. Scientists isolated CD4+ T cells after a roughly 9-day culture period ended. Participants completed two doses of the BNT162b2 or mRNA-1273 vaccine. Measured with immunoSEQ multiplex PCR; TCRdb has only the in-frame clones, and not every one. This table holds tens of thousands of clones, nearly 75% found once. Sequencing was performed on CD4+ T cells from PBMCs cultured without peptide, taken after COVID-19 vaccination. The source of these receptors is a human donor who received a COVID-19 vaccine.

The chain employs TRBV25-1 and TRBJ1-4; D is uncertain. Trimming removed 2 bases from V and 8 bases from J, with 12 bases in between. CDR1 is MGHDK, CDR2 SYGVNS, per germline. This CDR3 comprises 14 residues. DNA of the CDR3: TGTGCCAGCAGTGAACTCAAGGGAGGAGAAAAACTGTTTTTT. This encodes CASSELKGGEKLFF.

This clone was recorded a few times. The gene calls are TRBV6-5 and TRBJ1-2; TRBD1 agrees at 7 bases. Trimming removed 5 bases from V and 8 bases from J; junction bases left unmatched: 8. The CDR3 has 13 amino acids. Germline CDR1 and CDR2: MNHEY and SVGAGI. The CDR3 region has the DNA TGTGCCAGCAGTCCCCAGACAGGGCCCGGCTACACCTTC. It encodes CASSPQTGPGYTF.

This sequence joins TRBV30 and TRBJ1-3; the D gene is possibly TRBD1 (5 bases). V lost 0 bases, J lost 3 bases, and 12 bases lay in between. The germline V gene has CDR1 GTSNPN and CDR2 SVGIG (reference sequence). The CDR3 has 15 residues. CDR3 DNA sequence: TGTGCCTGGAGTGTGCTAGGGGAAAATGGAAACACCATATATTTT. Translated: CAWSVLGENGNTIYF.

CDR3 sequence: CASSRSTGPTEAFF. The CDR3 nucleotides read TGTGCCAGCAGTAGATCAACAGGGCCCACTGAAGCTTTCTTT. The chain is built from TRBV6-2 or TRBV6-3 and TRBJ1-1, with a possible D match to TRBD1 (6 bases). Germline V gene data show CDR1 as MNHEY and CDR2 as SVGEGT. The CDR3 spans 14 residues. V lost 5 bases and J lost 4, with 14 bases in between.

The chain links TRBV20-1 to TRBJ1-6; possible D gene TRBD1, 5 bases. Germline V CDR1 and CDR2: DFQATT, SNEGSKA (reference sequence). CDR3 size: 12 residues. Trimming took off 3 bases at V and 7 bases at J, with 7 bases between the two ends. CDR3 amino acids: CSASRQNSPLHF. For the CDR3, the DNA is TGCAGTGCTAGTCGACAGAATTCACCCCTCCACTTT.

The rearrangement uses TRBV6-6 and TRBJ2-5; D gene unclear. The V gene's germline CDR1 is MNHNY and CDR2 SVGAGI (reference sequence). Trimming removed 5 bases at V and 0 bases at J, with 10 bases between. This CDR3 has 14 residues. The CDR3, as DNA: TGTGCCAGCAGTCCGACCCTGTACCAAGAGACCCAGTACTTC. Translating it yields CASSPTLYQETQYF.

The chain joins TRBV11-2 to TRBJ2-2, with 12 bases lining up with TRBD1. The CDR3 runs 17 residues. Per germline, CDR1 SGHAT and CDR2 FQNNGV. With 4 bases clipped from V and 4 bases from J, the junction kept 7 bases outside the gene matches. The CDR3 loop is CASSSRPGQGATGELFF. The CDR3 nucleotides read TGTGCCAGCAGCTCAAGACCGGGACAGGGGGCCACCGGGGAGCTGTTTTTT. The whole variable domain, remainder taken from reference TRBV11-2 and TRBJ2-2, is EAGVAQSPRYKIIEKRQSVAFWCNPISGHATLYWYQQILGQGPKLLIQFQNNGVVDDSQLPKDRFSAERLKGVDSTLKIQPAKLEDSAVYLCASSSRPGQGATGELFFGEGSRLTVL.

This clone was counted between two and nine times. The chain uses TRBV14 and TRBJ1-4; 8 nucleotides agree with TRBD1. The V and J ends lost 4 bases and 4 bases, in that order; junction bases with no gene match: 8. This CDR3 is built from 16 residues. Looked up from germline, CDR1 is SGHDN and CDR2 is FVKESK. CDR3 nucleotide sequence: TGTGCCAGCAGCCGGACAGGGTTTTGGGATAATGAAAAACTGTTTTTT. Translating it yields CASSRTGFWDNEKLFF. The complete variable domain, with remaining parts taken from reference TRBV14 and TRBJ1-4, reads EAGVTQFPSHSVIEKGQTVTLRCDPISGHDNLYWYRRVMGKEIKFLLHFVKESKQDESGMPNNRFLAERTGGTYSTLKVQPAELEDSGVYFCASSRTGFWDNEKLFFGSGTQLSVL.

This clone was counted between two and nine times. In nucleotides, the CDR3 is TGCGCCAGCAGTATCGGGGGCTCTGGAAACACCATATATTTT. Translating it yields CASSIGGSGNTIYF. The chain recombines TRBV5-1 with TRBJ1-3; D possibly corresponds to TRBD1 (5 bases). The CDR3 runs to 14 residues. CDR1 and CDR2 (germline): SGHRS, YFSETQ. V was shortened by 5 bases and J by 0 bases, with 9 bases between the two germline ends. Full variable domain (outside the CDR3, taken from reference TRBV5-1 and TRBJ1-3): KAGVTQTPRYLIKTRGQQVTLSCSPISGHRSVSWYQQTPGQGLQFLFEYFSETQRNKGNFPGRFSGRQFSNSRSEMNVSTLELGDSALYLCASSIGGSGNTIYFGEGSWLTVV.

The chain recombines TRBV12-3 or TRBV12-4 with TRBJ2-3, with D perhaps TRBD1 or TRBD2 (5 bases each). CDR3 length: 13 residues. The V gene lost 8 bases and the J gene lost 6 bases, with 15 bases spanning the gap. The CDR3 reads CASGLQGWDTQYF. For the CDR3, the DNA is TGTGCCAGCGGACTTCAGGGTTGGGATACGCAGTATTTT.

As DNA, the CDR3 is TGTGCCAGCAGTTATTGGACAGGGGGCGCGAGCAATGAGCAGTTCTTC. This gives the protein CASSYWTGGASNEQFF. The chain has TRBV6-5 and TRBJ2-1; TRBD1 matches 11 bases. V gave up 3 bases and J gave up 6 bases; unmatched junction bases: 7. The CDR3 sequence is 16 residues long. Germline lookup yields CDR1 MNHEY and CDR2 SVGAGI.

V gene TRBV5-1 combines with J gene TRBJ1-4; TRBD1 might be the D (5 bases). With 1 base removed from V and 5 bases from J, the gap between germline ends came to 9 bases. The CDR3 spans 14 residues. Germline values: CDR1 SGHRS, CDR2 YFSETQ. CDR3 region: CASSLSTENEKLFF. The CDR3 region has the DNA TGCGCCAGCAGCTTGTCGACAGAAAATGAAAAACTGTTTTTT.